These T cell receptor beta chains were read from a single sample in a study of beta chain features in type 1 diabetes. Using immunoSEQ multiplex PCR, the repertoire was profiled, and TCRdb retains in-frame clones only, with some absent. Of some 150,000 clones listed, around 51% are singletons. Specimen: Tregs from blood. All receptors derive from a man aged 18 to 29 in good health. CDR3s include the opening cysteine and the closing phenylalanine or tryptophan. Fields, in order: clone size, J gene, V gene, D gene, CDR3 DNA, CDR3 protein. The D gene is left open where the match is weak. The listing skips clone size in some rows; elsewhere it reads once, few, many or a size class.

-	TRBJ1-5	TRBV6-1	-	TGTGCCAGCAGTGACCAGATTAGCAATCAGCCCCAGCATTTT	CASSDQISNQPQHF
-	TRBJ2-5	TRBV18	-	TGTGCCAGCTCACCTCAGGACAGCAGCCTCAAAGAGACCCAGTACTTC	CASSPQDSSLKETQYF
-	TRBJ2-1	TRBV4-2	-	TGTGCCAGCAGCCAAGTAGGAGGCGAGTCGGTCTACAATGAGCAGTTCTTC	CASSQVGGESVYNEQFF
-	TRBJ1-2	TRBV9	-	TGTGCCAGCAGCGTAGAAATGAGAGGGTACGGCTACACCTTC	CASSVEMRGYGYTF
-	TRBJ1-6	TRBV19	TRBD1	TGTGCCAGCCGGACAGGGGGATCACCCCTCCACTTT	CASRTGGSPLHF
-	TRBJ2-2	TRBV5-1	TRBD1	TGCGCCAGCAGCTCTAACAGGGGCACCGGGGAGCTGTTTTTT	CASSSNRGTGELFF
-	TRBJ2-6	TRBV4-1	TRBD1	TGCGCCAGCACCCCTTTGACAGGGAGACTTGGGGCCAACGTCCTGACTTTC	CASTPLTGRLGANVLTF
-	TRBJ2-3	TRBV19	TRBD1	TGTGCCAGTAGGACGACAGGGGACAGCACAGATACGCAGTATTTT	CASRTTGDSTDTQYF
few	TRBJ1-1	TRBV9	-	TGTGCCAGCAGCCGGAGGGGGAACACTGAAGCTTTCTTT	CASSRRGNTEAFF
-	TRBJ2-2	TRBV10-3	TRBD1	TGTGCCATCAGTGAAAAGGGGGCCGCCACCGGGGAGCTGTTTTTT	CAISEKGAATGELFF
-	TRBJ1-1	TRBV28	-	TGTGCCAGCAGACTGGGGCCGGGACTCGAAGCTTTCTTT	CASRLGPGLEAFF
-	TRBJ2-7	TRBV28	TRBD2	TGTGCCAGCAGTTCCTCCCCGGGACTAGCGGACTTCTACGAGCAGTACTTC	CASSSSPGLADFYEQYF
few	TRBJ2-7	TRBV10-3	-	TGTGCCATCAGTCCCGGGACATACTCCTACGAGCAGTACTTC	CAISPGTYSYEQYF
-	TRBJ2-7	TRBV6-1	-	TGTGCCAGCAGTGAAGGGGGGACTTTGGTATTCTACGAGCAGTACTTC	CASSEGGTLVFYEQYF
few	TRBJ2-3	TRBV5-4	-	TGTGCCAGCAGCTTGGATGGGCCAGATACGCAGTATTTT	CASSLDGPDTQYF
few	TRBJ2-7	TRBV28	-	TGTGCCAGCAGTCCTGGACAATCCTACGAGCAGTACTTC	CASSPGQSYEQYF
few	TRBJ2-3	TRBV5-1	TRBD2	TGCGCCAGCAGCGTTAGCGGGGTCACAGATACGCAGTATTTT	CASSVSGVTDTQYF
-	TRBJ2-2	TRBV14	-	TGTGCCAGCAGCCAAGAATGGCTTAACACCGGGGAGCTGTTTTTT	CASSQEWLNTGELFF
few	TRBJ1-5	TRBV10-3	-	TGTGCCATCAGTGAGTCGGGTAGGGGCCGCAATCAGCCCCAGCATTTT	CAISESGRGRNQPQHF
once	TRBJ2-7	TRBV6-6	TRBD1	TGTGCCAGCAGCCGGGACAGATCCTACGAGCAGTACTTC	CASSRDRSYEQYF
few	TRBJ2-7	TRBV20-1	-	TGCAGTGCTATCGGTGCCTACGAGCAGTACTTC	CSAIGAYEQYF
-	TRBJ1-5	TRBV30	-	TGTGCCTGGAGTAGGGGCGCGGCGGGCAATCAGCCCCAGCATTTT	CAWSRGAAGNQPQHF
few	TRBJ2-3	TRBV29-1	TRBD2	TGCAGCGTTGAGGTCGGGGGGGCCGCAGATACGCAGTATTTT	CSVEVGGAADTQYF
-	TRBJ1-1	TRBV6-5	-	TGTGCCAGCAGTTACACCGCATATCGGGTCACTGAAGCTTTCTTT	CASSYTAYRVTEAFF
-	TRBJ1-1	TRBV18	TRBD1	TGTGCCAGCTCAGGCGGGACAGGGGTAACTTTCCCTGAAGCTTTCTTT	CASSGGTGVTFPEAFF
-	TRBJ2-7	TRBV6-1	-	TGTGCCAGCAGTGAAAGGAGGCCCTACGAGCAGTACTTC	CASSERRPYEQYF
-	TRBJ1-2	TRBV27	-	TGTGCCAGCGGAGACCGGGTCGGGGGAAATGGCTACACCTTC	CASGDRVGGNGYTF
-	TRBJ1-2	TRBV6-5	TRBD1	TGTGCCAGCAGAATCAGGGGGCGCGGGACGGGAGGCTACACCTTC	CASRIRGRGTGGYTF
few	TRBJ2-3	TRBV4-3	-	TGCGCCAGCAGCCAAGCCGTCCCCCGCCAGCGGCTCACAGATACGCAGTATTTT	CASSQAVPRQRLTDTQYF
-	TRBJ1-1	TRBV4-3	TRBD1	TGCGCCAGCAGCCAAGAAAACAGGGGCCCGAACACTGAAGCTTTCTTT	CASSQENRGPNTEAFF
-	TRBJ2-7	TRBV19	-	TGTGCCAGTAGTACAGGAACTTCCTACGAGCAGTACTTC	CASSTGTSYEQYF
-	TRBJ2-5	TRBV28	TRBD1	TGTGCCAGCAGGGACAGGGGAAGGGAGACCCAGTACTTC	CASRDRGRETQYF
-	TRBJ2-7	TRBV2	TRBD1	TGTGCCAGCTATAATAGGGACAGGGGCCACGAGCAGTACTTC	CASYNRDRGHEQYF
-	TRBJ2-7	TRBV30	-	TGTGCCTGGAAGACAGAGGAATACTACGAGCAGTACTTC	CAWKTEEYYEQYF
few	TRBJ2-1	TRBV14	TRBD2	TGTGCCAGCAGCCAATCAAGGGGCCTGACTAGCGGGAGGGGCAATGAGCAGTTCTTC	CASSQSRGLTSGRGNEQFF
-	TRBJ2-7	TRBV11-2	TRBD1	TGTGCCAGCAGCGCGTCCCCAAGGGACAGACACTTCTACGAGCAGTACTTC	CASSASPRDRHFYEQYF
once	TRBJ2-6	TRBV10-3	TRBD1	TGTGCCATCAGTGGGGCACAGGGGGTCTCTGGGGCCAACGTCCTGACTTTC	CAISGAQGVSGANVLTF
-	TRBJ2-7	TRBV27	-	TGTGCCAGCAGCTCCTGGGGGTCAGGGACTCCCTACGAGCAGTACTTC	CASSSWGSGTPYEQYF
few	TRBJ2-7	TRBV10-3	-	TGTGCCATCAGTACCAGGGTGGCCTACGAGCAGTACTTC	CAISTRVAYEQYF
-	TRBJ2-1	TRBV29-1	TRBD2	TGCAGCGTTGCAGGCGGGAGCCGCGAGCAGTTCTTC	CSVAGGSREQFF
few	TRBJ2-3	TRBV4-3	TRBD1	TGCGCCAGCAGCCAAGATCTACCAGGGGGCCGCACAGATACGCAGTATTTT	CASSQDLPGGRTDTQYF
few	TRBJ2-3	TRBV29-1	TRBD1	TGCAGCGTTGAAGATTGGCAGGGGGCATCAGATACGCAGTATTTT	CSVEDWQGASDTQYF
-	TRBJ2-7	TRBV2	-	TGTGCCAGCAGCCCGGGTGCAGGACTACGCAGGTACTTC	CASSPGAGLRRYF
many	TRBJ2-3	TRBV6-6	-	TGTGCCAGCAGCTACTTGCAGGGGATAGATACGCAGTATTTT	CASSYLQGIDTQYF
-	TRBJ1-3	TRBV25-1	-	TGTGCCAGCAGTGAATACGGAGAAGTCTCTGGAAACACCATATATTTT	CASSEYGEVSGNTIYF
few	TRBJ2-5	TRBV14	-	TGTGCCAGCAGCCAACGTTCCCTTTGGGCTGGAGAGACCCAGTACTTC	CASSQRSLWAGETQYF
-	TRBJ2-3	TRBV28	-	TGTGCCAGCAGTTTAATGCTAGCGCAGTCAGATACGCAGTATTTT	CASSLMLAQSDTQYF
-	TRBJ1-2	TRBV7-8	-	TGTGCCAGCAGCCGGCGGAAAGAGACAGGAGCAGTCTACTATGGCTACACCTTC	CASSRRKETGAVYYGYTF
-	TRBJ1-2	TRBV11-2	-	TGTGCCAGCAGCTTAGCAGGGCCCTATGGCTACACCTTC	CASSLAGPYGYTF
-	TRBJ1-5	TRBV30	-	TGTGCCTGGAGTGTAGGTGGTGAGGGCTGGGATCAGCCCCAGCATTTT	CAWSVGGEGWDQPQHF
-	TRBJ2-1	TRBV7-9	TRBD2	TGTGCCAGCAGGGGGGGACTAGCGGATTACAATGAGCAGTTCTTC	CASRGGLADYNEQFF